This T cell receptor beta chain comes out of a study of identical twins' blood T cells (dated by TCRdb to about 2013). Study-wide context: The approximately twelve libraries, six for the alpha chain and six for the beta chain, together yielded about 50 million Illumina reads. TCR alpha and beta chain repertoires of three pairs of monozygous twins were compared using next-generation sequencing to assess genetic influence on repertoire formation.

Receptor libraries were prepared by 5' RACE. The reads were generated on an Illumina Genome Analyzer IIx. RNA-based TCR cDNA libraries were prepared by a previously described protocol with several modifications. To prevent cross-contamination, sample-specific barcodes were added to both ends of each TCR cDNA library during cDNA synthesis and amplification. In the source study's methods: Each library contained about 2.2 to 4 million CDR3-containing reads, and somewhere between about 95,000 and nearly 500,000 clonotypes were identified for each individual. Reads with improper barcode index combinations were discarded, after which clonesets were built for each library with the MiTCR software. During the assembly of CDR3 clonotypes by MiTCR, low-quality reads were filtered or rescued and PCR and sequencing errors were corrected. Artificial out-of-frame clonotypes were mapped to in-frame sequences, with one indel allowed in the CDR3, and then removed. To measure how similar V and J gene usage was between donors, Jensen-Shannon divergence was divided by mean entropy. The public sequencing data were trimmed at Q25 with fastp and processed into clonotypes with MiXCR by TCRdb, which kept only in-frame beta chains. Merged by CDR3 protein, the rows form single entries marked with the most common genes and DNA. The V and J calls follow TCRdb's processing rather than the paper's. The sample has 300,000 to 400,000 distinct CDR3 sequences on record, around 30% of them singletons. The ten most abundant clones make up around 5.6% of the sample.

CDR1 is given as LGHNA and CDR2 as YSLEER, both from the germline V gene. Spanning cysteine to phenylalanine, the CDR3 consists of 15 amino acids. Only the CDR3 part of the read is kept: 45 bases, read in frame from the first base. V lost 5 bases and J lost 2 bases; the stretch between them is 13 bases long. Six healthy women forming three monozygous twin pairs were used as donors. Each of the three twin pairs had been raised together, and the twins in each pair were thought likely to have encountered the same infectious agents and vaccines. TCR cDNA libraries were prepared from RNA that was isolated from peripheral blood mononuclear cells. This clonotype was seen more than once but under ten times. Its antigen remains unidentified. No qualities accompany the bases; no much larger clone lies one base away. The investigation overall reported the following: Looking at the most abundant TCRbeta clonotypes, every donor had more CDR3 sequences in common with her twin than with unrelated donors. The proposed role of the TCRalpha J segment in MHC recognition during thymic selection was stated to require validation by independent studies. Because the twins were raised together, environmental influences could not be ruled out as an explanation for the similarity between twins. V gene usage was reported to be markedly more similar within twin pairs than between unrelated donors, even among non-selected out-of-frame TCRbeta clonotypes. The count of CDR3 clonotypes shared by two donors depended mainly on the product of the two donors' cloneset sizes, and twins did not clearly depart from this trend.

The sequencing input was PBMCs. The chain joins TRBV4-3 to TRBJ1-5; a tentative D match to TRBD1 spans 6 bases. The receptor comes from a woman aged 18-55 years in good health. The CDR3 is CASSLLNRGNQPQHF. The nucleotide sequence is TGCGCCAGCAGCTTACTCAACAGGGGCAATCAGCCCCAGCATTTT.